This record covers a single TCR beta chain. This sample was taken from a study of identical twins. TCRdb used MiXCR to reprocess the 5' RACE reads, holding one entry per CDR3 protein. Among roughly 770,000 distinct CDR3 sequences listed, around a sixth were seen once. These data were also filed under a second study, of T cells expressing NK-cell markers.

The clonotype comes from a woman in her late teens or twenties in good health. Sequencing was carried out using PBMCs.

CDR3 sequence (DNA): TGCAGCGCTGAGGCTAGCGGGACGGATGAGCAGTTCTTC. Amino acid sequence: CSAEASGTDEQFF. The rearrangement links TRBV29-1 to TRBJ2-1; 9 bases match TRBD2. The V gene end was trimmed by 7 bases and the J gene end by 8 bases; junction bases not matched to a gene: 9. In germline, CDR1 is SQVTM, CDR2 ANQGSEA. This CDR3 is 13 amino acids long.